This note documents a single TCR beta chain sequence. The repertoire was sequenced with immunoSEQ multiplex PCR; TCRdb's copy has only in-frame clones and lacks some. The sample has about 55,000 clones, around 90% seen once; the top ten hold approximately 4%. This sample was taken from a study of control samples from healthy donors and cancer patients. Trimming took off 7 bases at V and 6 bases at J, with 15 bases between the two ends. Germline-derived CDR1 and CDR2 are SEHNR and FQNEAQ (reference sequence). The CDR3 has 14 residues. The chain uses TRBV7-9 and TRBJ2-2; D not certain. The sample taken for sequencing was blood. The TCR originated in a man aged 45-60 years in good health. The CDR3 here is CASTPFGGAGELFF. The CDR3 region has the DNA TGTGCCAGCACACCCTTCGGTGGCGCCGGGGAGCTGTTTTTT.